These T cell receptor beta chains were read from a single sample in a study of T cell responses to AZD1222 COVID-19 vaccine. Some clones are missing from TCRdb's copy, which holds only in-frame ones; the method was immunoSEQ multiplex PCR. There are 150,000 to 200,000 clones in the sample; about 93% occur only once, and approximately 0.64% lies in the top ten. The sequencing here drew on peripheral blood, taken on day 0 of AZD1222 vaccination. These receptors were taken from an adult in good health. Each CDR3 is given with its conserved first and last residue. A D gene is named only where the DNA matches it firmly. Not every row has a clone size; where given, it reads once, few, many or a size class.

clone_size j_call v_call d_call cdr3_aa cdr3_nt
NA TRBJ2-7 TRBV11-2 NA CASSSLGLRQPMTYEQYF TGTGCCAGCAGCTCCCTCGGGCTCAGACAGCCTATGACCTACGAGCAGTACTTC
NA TRBJ2-3 TRBV7-8 NA CASSSPGLTDTQYF TGTGCCAGCAGCTCCCCCGGACTAACGGATACGCAGTATTTT
NA TRBJ1-5 TRBV2 TRBD1 CASGRGLGNQPQHF TGTGCCAGCGGCAGGGGGCTTGGCAATCAGCCCCAGCATTTT
NA TRBJ2-2 TRBV28 NA CASGANTGELFF TGTGCCAGCGGGGCCAACACCGGGGAGCTGTTTTTT
NA TRBJ1-3 TRBV15 NA CATSPGGNTIYF TGTGCCACCAGCCCGGGGGGAAACACCATATATTTT
NA TRBJ2-1 TRBV7-8 TRBD2 CASSLVSSGSYNEQFF TGTGCCAGCAGCTTAGTGTCTAGCGGCAGCTACAATGAGCAGTTCTTC
NA TRBJ1-2 TRBV29-1 NA CSLGEGRDYGYTF TGCAGCTTGGGGGAGGGAAGGGACTATGGCTACACCTTC
NA TRBJ1-5 TRBV18 NA CASSPPNQPQHF TGTGCCAGCTCACCACCGAATCAGCCCCAGCATTTT
NA TRBJ1-1 TRBV7-9 TRBD1 CASTPEVGQGNEAFF TGTGCCAGCACCCCGGAGGTGGGACAGGGGAATGAAGCTTTCTTT
NA TRBJ1-4 TRBV2 NA CASNPGGEKLFF TGTGCCAGCAACCCCGGGGGGGAAAAACTGTTTTTT
NA TRBJ2-2 TRBV24-1 NA CATSDLAGELFF TGTGCCACCAGTGATTTGGCCGGGGAGCTGTTTTTT
NA TRBJ2-3 TRBV5-8 TRBD2 CASSTGLASTDTQYF TGTGCCAGCAGCACGGGACTAGCGAGCACAGATACGCAGTATTTT
NA TRBJ2-5 TRBV11-2 NA CASSLDNGVVGEETQYF TGTGCCAGCAGCTTAGATAACGGGGTCGTAGGGGAAGAGACCCAGTACTTC
NA TRBJ2-1 TRBV18 NA CASSPSGNEQFF TGTGCCAGCTCACCATCAGGGAATGAGCAGTTCTTC
NA TRBJ1-2 TRBV12-3/TRBV12-4 NA CASSLRQDYGYTF TGTGCCAGCAGTTTGCGGCAGGATTATGGCTACACCTTC
NA TRBJ1-1 TRBV28 NA CASSGASLNTEAFF TGTGCCAGCTCTGGAGCCTCTCTGAACACTGAAGCTTTCTTT
NA TRBJ2-7 TRBV7-8 NA CASSLDGGTLSEQYF TGTGCCAGCAGCTTAGATGGTGGTACCCTCTCCGAGCAGTACTTC
once TRBJ2-6 TRBV3-1/TRBV3-2 NA CASSQSPSGANVLTF TGTGCCAGCAGCCAATCCCCCTCTGGGGCCAACGTCCTGACTTTC
NA TRBJ2-5 TRBV10-3 NA CATSPGAQETQYF TGTGCCACTTCGCCGGGGGCCCAAGAGACCCAGTACTTC
NA TRBJ1-2 TRBV7-9 NA CASSLGFNYGYTF TGTGCCAGCAGCTTGGGTTTCAACTATGGCTACACCTTC
NA TRBJ2-1 TRBV4-1 TRBD2 CASSQDPGLLYNEQFF TGCGCCAGCAGCCAAGATCCGGGACTACTATACAATGAGCAGTTCTTC
NA TRBJ1-4 TRBV18 NA CASSPGATNEKLFF TGTGCCAGCTCACCGGGCGCAACTAATGAAAAACTGTTTTTT
few TRBJ2-1 TRBV27 NA CASTPMGSNNEQFF TGTGCCAGCACGCCGATGGGGAGCAACAATGAGCAGTTCTTC
few TRBJ1-5 TRBV6-5 TRBD1 CASRPGQGDNQPQHF TGTGCCAGCAGACCCGGACAGGGCGACAATCAGCCCCAGCATTTT
NA TRBJ1-6 TRBV18 TRBD1 CASSLDRDSPLHF TGTGCCAGCTCACTAGACAGGGATTCACCCCTCCACTTT
NA TRBJ1-1 TRBV5-1 NA CASSLDSGLNTEAFF TGCGCCAGCAGCTTGGATTCGGGACTCAACACTGAAGCTTTCTTT
once TRBJ2-1 TRBV6-2/TRBV6-3 TRBD2 CASSYAGAIMNEQFF TGTGCCAGCAGTTATGCGGGAGCGATCATGAATGAGCAGTTCTTC
NA TRBJ1-3 TRBV28 NA CASRPGRWTNTIYF TGTGCCAGCAGACCGGGGCGTTGGACAAACACCATATATTTT
NA TRBJ2-5 TRBV20-1 NA CSASLGGTETQYF TGCAGTGCTAGTCTGGGGGGAACTGAGACCCAGTACTTC
NA TRBJ2-2 TRBV4-1 NA CASSQDQLAGGELFF TGCGCCAGCAGCCAAGATCAACTAGCAGGAGGGGAGCTGTTTTTT
NA TRBJ1-1 TRBV6-5 NA CASSYGRNTEAFF TGTGCCAGCAGTTACGGCCGGAACACTGAAGCTTTCTTT
NA TRBJ1-2 TRBV4-2 TRBD1 CASRLTGGSGYTF TGTGCCAGCAGGCTTACAGGGGGCTCGGGCTACACCTTC
NA TRBJ1-1 TRBV4-1 NA CASSQVRDSSTEAFF TGCGCCAGCAGCCAGGTTAGAGACTCCTCCACTGAAGCTTTCTTT
NA TRBJ1-5 TRBV2 TRBD1 CASTGRGRGSSQPQHF TGTGCCAGCACTGGCAGGGGGCGGGGGAGTAGTCAGCCCCAGCATTTT
NA TRBJ1-5 TRBV2 NA CASSAQEGIPTRQPQHF TGTGCCAGCAGTGCACAGGAGGGAATCCCTACCCGTCAGCCCCAGCATTTT
NA TRBJ2-2 TRBV19 TRBD2 CASTRGRNTGELFF TGTGCCAGTACTCGCGGGAGGAACACCGGGGAGCTGTTTTTT
NA TRBJ2-7 TRBV2 NA CASSDRPVYEQYF TGTGCCAGCAGTGACCGCCCAGTCTACGAGCAGTACTTC
once TRBJ1-2 TRBV19 NA CASRGDRWGGYTF TGTGCCAGCCGGGGGGACCGCTGGGGTGGCTACACCTTC
NA TRBJ2-7 TRBV6-5 NA CASSYGADYEQYF TGTGCCAGCAGTTACGGGGCTGACTACGAGCAGTACTTC
NA TRBJ1-2 TRBV19 NA CASTPGTKGYYGYTF TGTGCCAGTACCCCCGGGACAAAGGGGTACTATGGCTACACCTTC
NA TRBJ1-4 TRBV27 NA CASGSQRNNEKLFF TGTGCCAGCGGCTCGCAGAGGAATAATGAAAAACTGTTTTTT
NA TRBJ2-4 TRBV2 NA CATEGRVGAKNIQYF TGTGCCACCGAAGGCCGGGTCGGGGCCAAAAACATTCAGTACTTC
NA TRBJ2-2 TRBV19 NA CASSTPHRNGELFF TGTGCCAGTAGTACTCCCCACAGAAACGGGGAGCTGTTTTTT
NA TRBJ1-1 TRBV30 TRBD1 CAWRRDRVNTEAFF TGTGCCTGGAGGCGGGACAGGGTGAACACTGAAGCTTTCTTT
NA TRBJ1-6 TRBV28 NA CASSHNQDSSPLHF TGTGCCAGCTCCCATAACCAAGACTCTTCACCCCTCCACTTT
NA TRBJ1-3 TRBV7-9 NA CASSLSPSGNTIYF TGTGCCAGCAGCTTATCTCCCTCTGGAAACACCATATATTTT
NA TRBJ1-2 TRBV3-1/TRBV3-2 TRBD1 CASSQITGVEGYTF TGTGCCAGCAGCCAGATTACAGGGGTGGAAGGCTACACCTTC
NA TRBJ2-1 TRBV7-2 TRBD2 CASSRSGLAGAYNEQFF TGTGCCAGCAGCCGCTCCGGACTAGCGGGAGCTTACAATGAGCAGTTCTTC
NA TRBJ1-6 TRBV20-1 NA CSATKDSPLHF TGCAGTGCCACAAAGGATTCACCCCTCCACTTT
NA TRBJ2-1 TRBV12-3/TRBV12-4 NA CASRTRTVGEQFF TGTGCCAGCAGAACTAGGACAGTTGGGGAGCAGTTCTTC
NA TRBJ2-6 TRBV27 NA CASSFDLGANVLTF TGTGCCAGCAGTTTCGACCTCGGGGCCAACGTCCTGACTTTC
NA TRBJ2-3 TRBV13 TRBD2 CASTEPGGLGTDTQYF TGTGCCAGCACCGAACCGGGGGGTTTAGGAACAGATACGCAGTATTTT
NA TRBJ1-6 TRBV6-5 NA CASKGGNSPLHF TGTGCCAGCAAAGGGGGGAATTCACCCCTCCACTTT
NA TRBJ2-7 TRBV5-1 TRBD1 CASSAVGTAVSYEQYF TGCGCCAGCAGCGCGGTCGGGACAGCCGTCTCCTACGAGCAGTACTTC
NA TRBJ1-6 TRBV9 NA CASSVWDQGGSPLHF TGTGCCAGCAGCGTATGGGACCAAGGCGGTTCACCCCTCCACTTT